The present T cell receptor (beta chain) was sequenced within a study of blood T cell repertoires in COVID-19. In the study overall: Sources were T cells, B-cell-depleted T cells, or PBMCs; the material itself was cDNA or gDNA.

The assay was immunoSEQ multiplex PCR, and TCRdb's table has in-frame clones only and misses some. The sample gives roughly 390,000 clones, around 87% of which show up once; less than 11% is in the top ten. This CDR3 has 14 residues. The V segment lost 8 bases and the J segment 3 bases; nucleotides outside the gene matches: 8. Germline V CDR1 and CDR2: KGHDR, SFDVKD. This clonotype was sampled from a woman under 40 with COVID-19, enrolled during active disease. Sequencing was done on a sample of peripheral blood. This sequence joins TRBV24-1 and TRBJ1-2; 7 bases align to TRBD1. The CDR3 sequence: CATTRAGGYYGYTF. Here the CDR3 DNA reads TGTGCCACCACCCGGGCAGGGGGATACTATGGCTACACCTTC.